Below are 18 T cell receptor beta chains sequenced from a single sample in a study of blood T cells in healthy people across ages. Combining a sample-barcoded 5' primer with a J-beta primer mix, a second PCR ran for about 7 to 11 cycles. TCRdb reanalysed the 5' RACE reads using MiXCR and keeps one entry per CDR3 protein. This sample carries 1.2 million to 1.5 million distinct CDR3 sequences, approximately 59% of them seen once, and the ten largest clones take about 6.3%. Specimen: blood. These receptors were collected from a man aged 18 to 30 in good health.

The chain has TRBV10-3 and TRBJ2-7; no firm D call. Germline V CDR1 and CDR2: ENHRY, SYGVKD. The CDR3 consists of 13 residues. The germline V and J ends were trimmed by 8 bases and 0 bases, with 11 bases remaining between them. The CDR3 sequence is CAILTESSYEQYF. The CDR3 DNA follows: TGTGCCATCCTGACGGAGAGCTCCTACGAGCAGTACTTC.

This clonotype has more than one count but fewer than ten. The CDR3 sequence: CSVPRDRGTGELFF. CDR3 bases: TGCAGCGTTCCTCGGGACAGGGGCACCGGGGAGCTGTTTTTT. V usage is TRBV29-1 and J usage is TRBJ2-2, with TRBD1 matching 10 bases. The CDR3 contains 14 residues. The germline CDR1 and CDR2 sequences are SQVTM and ANQGSEA. The trim removed 5 bases at V and 4 bases at J, leaving 4 bases unmatched.

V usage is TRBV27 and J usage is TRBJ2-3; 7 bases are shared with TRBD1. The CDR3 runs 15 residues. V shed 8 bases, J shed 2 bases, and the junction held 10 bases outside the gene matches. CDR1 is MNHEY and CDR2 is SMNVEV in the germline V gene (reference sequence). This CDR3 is CASARRDRSTDTQYF. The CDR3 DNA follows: TGTGCCAGCGCCCGTCGGGACAGATCCACAGATACGCAGTATTTT.

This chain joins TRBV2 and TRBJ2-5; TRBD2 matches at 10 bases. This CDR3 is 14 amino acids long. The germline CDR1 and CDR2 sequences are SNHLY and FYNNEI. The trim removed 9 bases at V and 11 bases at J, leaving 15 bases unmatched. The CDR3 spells CASPPGLAQDEQYF. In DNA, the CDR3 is TGTGCCAGTCCCCCGGGACTAGCGCAGGATGAGCAGTACTTC. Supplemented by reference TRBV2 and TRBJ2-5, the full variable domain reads EPEVTQTPSHQVTQMGQEVILRCVPISNHLYFYWYRQILGQKVEFLVSFYNNEISEKSEIFDDQFSVERPDGSNFTLKIRSTKLEDSAMYFCASPPGLAQDEQYFGPGTRLLVL.

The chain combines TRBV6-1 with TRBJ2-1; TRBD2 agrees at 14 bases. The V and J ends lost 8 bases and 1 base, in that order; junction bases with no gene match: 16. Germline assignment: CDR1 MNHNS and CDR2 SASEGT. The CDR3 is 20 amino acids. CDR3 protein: CASSGTAGTSGSFSYNEQFF. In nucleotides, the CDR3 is TGTGCCAGCTCCGGGACAGCCGGGACTAGCGGGAGTTTTTCCTACAATGAGCAGTTCTTC.

The CDR3 spells CASSPRTGISYEQYF. In DNA form, the CDR3 reads TGTGCCAGCAGTCCACGGACAGGGATCTCCTACGAGCAGTACTTC. The J gene is TRBJ2-7, the V gene TRBV27, with 8 bases that match TRBD1. The CDR3 has 15 amino acids. Germline CDR1 and CDR2: MNHEY and SMNVEV (reference sequence). Trimming at V came to 5 bases and at J to 0 bases, leaving 6 bases not matched to a gene.

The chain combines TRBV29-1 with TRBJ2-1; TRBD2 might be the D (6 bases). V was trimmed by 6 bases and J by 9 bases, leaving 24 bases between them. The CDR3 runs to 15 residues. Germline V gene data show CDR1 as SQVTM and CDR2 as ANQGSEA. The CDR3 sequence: CSVSRDSGFYGEQFF. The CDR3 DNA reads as TGCAGCGTGTCCCGGGACTCGGGATTCTATGGTGAGCAGTTCTTC.

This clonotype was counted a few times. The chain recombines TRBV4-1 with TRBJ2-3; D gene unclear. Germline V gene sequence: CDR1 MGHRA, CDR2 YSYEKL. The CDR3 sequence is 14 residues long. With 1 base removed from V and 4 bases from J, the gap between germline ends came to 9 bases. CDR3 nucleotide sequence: TGCGCCAGCAGCCAAGTTAAGGTTTCAGATACGCAGTATTTT. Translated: CASSQVKVSDTQYF.

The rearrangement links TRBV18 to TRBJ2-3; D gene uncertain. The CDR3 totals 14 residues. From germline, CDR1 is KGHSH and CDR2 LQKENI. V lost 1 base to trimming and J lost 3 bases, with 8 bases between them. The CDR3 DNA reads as TGTGCCAGCTCACCACGAGTAAAGACAGATACGCAGTATTTT. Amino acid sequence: CASSPRVKTDTQYF.

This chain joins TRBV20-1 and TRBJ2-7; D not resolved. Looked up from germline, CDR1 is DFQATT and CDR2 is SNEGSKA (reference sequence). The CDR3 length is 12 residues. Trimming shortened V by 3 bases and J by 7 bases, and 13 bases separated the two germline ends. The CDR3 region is CSASPRAEEQYF. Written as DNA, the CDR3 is TGCAGTGCTAGTCCCCGGGCGGAGGAGCAGTACTTC.

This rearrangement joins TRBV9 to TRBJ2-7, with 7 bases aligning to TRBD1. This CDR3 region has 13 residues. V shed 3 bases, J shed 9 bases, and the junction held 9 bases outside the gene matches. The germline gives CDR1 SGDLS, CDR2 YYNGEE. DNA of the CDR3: TGTGCCAGCAGCGGAATTTCCGGGACAGCGCAGTACTTC. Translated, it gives CASSGISGTAQYF.

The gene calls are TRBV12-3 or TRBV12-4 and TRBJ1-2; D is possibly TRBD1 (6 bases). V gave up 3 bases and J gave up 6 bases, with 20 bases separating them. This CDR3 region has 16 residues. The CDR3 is CASSFGQGGSSNGYTF. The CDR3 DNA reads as TGTGCCAGCAGTTTTGGCCAAGGGGGGAGTTCGAATGGCTACACCTTC.

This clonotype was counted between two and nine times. CDR3 in DNA: TGCGCCAGCAGTTCCACAGGAGGGAGCAGGGCGGAGACCCAGTACTTC. As protein: CASSSTGGSRAETQYF. This chain joins TRBV5-1 and TRBJ2-5; the D gene is possibly TRBD2 (6 bases). The germline V gene encodes CDR1 SGHRS and CDR2 YFSETQ. The CDR3 spans 16 residues. Between the trimmed V and J ends, which lost 5 bases and 5 bases, there was a span of 22 bases.

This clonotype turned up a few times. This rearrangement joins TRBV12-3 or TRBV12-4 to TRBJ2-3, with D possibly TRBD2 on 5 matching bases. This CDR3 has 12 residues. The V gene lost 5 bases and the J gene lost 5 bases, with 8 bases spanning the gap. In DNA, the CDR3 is TGTGCCAGCAGTACAGAGGGAGATACGCAGTATTTT. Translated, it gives CASSTEGDTQYF.

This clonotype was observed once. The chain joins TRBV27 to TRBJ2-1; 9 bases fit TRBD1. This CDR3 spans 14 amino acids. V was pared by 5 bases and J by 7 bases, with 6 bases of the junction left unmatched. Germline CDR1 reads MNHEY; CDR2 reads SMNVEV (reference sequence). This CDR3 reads CASSPWDRENEQFF. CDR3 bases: TGTGCCAGCAGTCCCTGGGACAGGGAAAATGAGCAGTTCTTC.

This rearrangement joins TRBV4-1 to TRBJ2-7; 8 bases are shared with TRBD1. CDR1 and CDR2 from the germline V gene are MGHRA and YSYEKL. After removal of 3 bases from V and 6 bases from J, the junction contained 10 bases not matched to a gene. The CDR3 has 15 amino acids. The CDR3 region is CASSHRQGSFSEQYF. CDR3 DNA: TGCGCCAGCAGCCACCGACAGGGGTCATTTTCCGAGCAGTACTTC.

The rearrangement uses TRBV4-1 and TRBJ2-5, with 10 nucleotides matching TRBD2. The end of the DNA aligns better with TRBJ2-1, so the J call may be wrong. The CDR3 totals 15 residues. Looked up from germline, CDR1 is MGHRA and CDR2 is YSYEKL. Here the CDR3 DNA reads TGCGCCAGCAGCCAACATAGCGGGGGGCTGGAGACCCAGTTCTTC. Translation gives CASSQHSGGLETQFF.

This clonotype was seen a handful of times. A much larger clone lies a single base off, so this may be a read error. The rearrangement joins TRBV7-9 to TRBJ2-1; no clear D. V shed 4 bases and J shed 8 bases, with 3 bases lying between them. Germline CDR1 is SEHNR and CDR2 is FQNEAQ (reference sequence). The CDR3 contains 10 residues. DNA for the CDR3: TGTGCCAGCAGCTCCTATGAGCAGTTCTTC. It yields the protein CASSSYEQFF.